A selection of T cell receptor beta chains follows, all from one sample in a study of blood T cell repertoires in COVID-19. Measured with immunoSEQ multiplex PCR; TCRdb has only the in-frame clones, and not every one. The data contain about 300,000 clones, about 93% of them singletons. Sequences were obtained from PBMCs or T cells enriched from blood (not recorded which). The receptor set was obtained from a woman aged 25 to 39 who had recovered from COVID-19. CDR3s leave out the opening cysteine and the closing phenylalanine or tryptophan.

TRBJ2-2	TRBV11-2	14	ASSLVYPGEGGELF
TRBJ2-7	TRBV11-2	14	ASSLGKGIGNYEQY
TRBJ2-1	TRBV7-3	11	ASSSHYNDEQF
TRBJ2-2	TRBV19	10	ASTSGRAELF
TRBJ2-5	TRBV19	10	ARQGSGKTQY
TRBJ2-1	TRBV20-1	8	SASGGEQF
TRBJ2-5	TRBV19	13	ASSMGQGAGQTQY
TRBJ1-1	TRBV18	12	ASSPTGGDAEAF
TRBJ1-2	TRBV18	13	ASSPSTNRGFGYT
TRBJ1-6	TRBV29-1	11	SVRQGLNSPLH
TRBJ1-3	TRBV11-3	13	ASSQDGTGGDTIY
TRBJ2-7	TRBV25-1	13	ASSESGTAKNEQY
TRBJ2-2	TRBV27	12	ASSPTGGNGELF
TRBJ2-7	TRBV5-1	13	ASSSGTSGSYEQY
TRBJ2-1	TRBV10-2	8	ASRKGEQF
TRBJ2-2	TRBV7-9	14	ASSLWVALGTGELF
TRBJ1-3	TRBV11-2	12	ASSLVSSGNTIY